The source of this T cell receptor (beta chain) is a study of blood T cell repertoires in COVID-19. Study information: Specimens from acute and convalescent COVID-19 originated in the United States, Italy and Spain. T cells, B-cell-depleted T cells, or PBMCs supplied cDNA or gDNA.

J gave up 1 base and V 8 bases, and 7 bases lay outside the gene matches. Germline loops: CDR1 MDHEN, CDR2 SYDVKM. The CDR3 is made up of 15 amino acids. Original processing notes: Using reference gene primer amplification, nucleated cell counts were estimated. Produced via immunoSEQ multiplex PCR; TCRdb's table is partial and in-frame only. V and J calls and clone size are copied from that table; D and trimming were computed from the DNA. This sample has 220,000 or so clones; approximately 77% occur once, and the top ten carry 3% to 4.5%. The chain has TRBV28 and TRBJ2-2; 7 bases map to TRBD2. The source is a woman aged 80 or over with acute or convalescent COVID-19. Sequencing used peripheral blood. CDR3 amino acids: CASWGGRENTGELFF. The CDR3 DNA reads as TGTGCCAGCTGGGGGGGACGGGAGAACACCGGGGAGCTGTTTTTT.